This T cell receptor beta chain stems from a study of cytomegalovirus exposure and HLA in healthy donors. A few counts support this clone. This CDR3 contains 13 residues. The junction had 7 bases not matched to a gene; V was cut back by 9 bases and J by 6 bases. Germline values: CDR1 SEHNR, CDR2 FQNEAQ (reference sequence). PCR employed 60 Vbeta and 13 Jbeta primers. TCRdb's copy holds only in-frame clones and misses some; the assay was immunoSEQ multiplex PCR. The data show 110,000 or so clones, over 60% seen once. Those who donated were healthy bone marrow donors. The chain couples TRBV7-9 to TRBJ1-5; 8 positions match TRBD1. Sequencing was performed on PBMCs. The sequence was collected from a man between 18 and 35 years old in good health and CMV-seropositive. CDR3 DNA: TGTGCCAGTGCTGGACAGGGAGGTCAGCCCCAGCATTTT. Translation: CASAGQGGQPQHF.